A single sample gave rise to the 5 T cell receptor beta chains below, sequenced in a study of T cell repertoires in cytomegalovirus infection. TCRdb itself ran the reads through MiXCR, one entry per CDR3 protein. The data show more than 250,000 distinct CDR3 sequences, with around 15% seen just once and 8.5% to 9% held by the top ten. Sequenced input: PBMCs. All receptors derive from a human donor in good health (CMV status not recorded). Some clones in this sample may be carry-over from other donors' samples.

This clonotype was seen ten or more times. V and J are TRBV7-2 and TRBJ2-7; 9 bases line up with TRBD2. The CDR3 extends over 16 amino acids. Germline V gives CDR1 SGHTA, CDR2 FQGNSA. V was clipped by 4 bases and J by 2 bases; unmatched bases: 9. CDR3 DNA: TGTGCCAGCAGCTCCTGGGCTAGCGGGAACCCCTACGAGCAGTACTTC. This encodes CASSSWASGNPYEQYF.

The table lists this clonotype with many counts. The gene calls are TRBV5-4 and TRBJ1-2, with a possible D match to TRBD1 (5 bases). CDR1 is SGHNT, CDR2 YYREEE, per germline (reference sequence). Trimming shortened V by 2 bases and J by 3 bases, and 11 bases separated the two germline ends. The CDR3 totals 14 residues. The CDR3 DNA follows: TGTGCCAGCAGCTTACGGGGGGAGGACTATGGCTACACCTTC. Protein product: CASSLRGEDYGYTF. Full variable domain (outside the CDR3, taken from reference TRBV5-4 and TRBJ1-2): ETGVTQSPTHLIKTRGQQVTLRCSSQSGHNTVSWYQQALGQGPQFIFQYYREEENGRGNFPPRFSGLQFPNYSSELNVNALELDDSALYLCASSLRGEDYGYTFGSGTRLTVV.

In its sample, this clonotype was seen many times. The J gene is TRBJ2-2, the V gene TRBV7-6; D may be TRBD2 (6 bases). The germline V and J ends were trimmed by 2 bases and 4 bases, with 17 bases remaining between them. The V gene's germline CDR1 is SGHVS and CDR2 FNYEAQ. CDR3 size: 17 residues. As DNA, the CDR3 is TGTGCCAGCAGCTTAAGTGGGGACTTACTCAGCACCGGGGAGCTGTTTTTT. Residues: CASSLSGDLLSTGELFF.

This clonotype was detected ten times or more. The V and J genes are TRBV19 and TRBJ1-1, with 7 bases aligning to TRBD1. Germline values: CDR1 LNHDA, CDR2 SQIVND (reference sequence). The CDR3 sequence is 14 residues long. Trimming removed 6 bases from V and 6 bases from J; junction bases left unmatched: 10. The DNA for the CDR3 is TGTGCCAGTAGAGGTGGTGGGGACAGTTCTGAAGCTTTCTTT. It codes for CASRGGGDSSEAFF.

This clonotype was counted at least ten times. The chain has TRBV29-1 and TRBJ1-2, with D hard to call. Trimming shortened V by 7 bases and J by 7 bases, and 13 bases separated the two germline ends. CDR1 and CDR2 (germline): SQVTM, ANQGSEA. This CDR3 contains 11 residues. As DNA, the CDR3 is TGCAGCGCCTCGGAGCGGGGTGGCTACACCTTC. Protein: CSASERGGYTF.